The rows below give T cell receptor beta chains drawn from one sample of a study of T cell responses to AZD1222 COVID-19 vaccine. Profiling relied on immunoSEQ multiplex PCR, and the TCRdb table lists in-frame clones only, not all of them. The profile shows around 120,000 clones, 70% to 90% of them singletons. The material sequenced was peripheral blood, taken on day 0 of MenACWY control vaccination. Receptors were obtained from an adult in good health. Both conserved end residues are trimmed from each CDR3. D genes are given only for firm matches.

cdr3_aa: ASSLEQGAYGYT; v_call: TRBV5-6; d_call: TRBD1
cdr3_aa: ASSFGTDTQY; v_call: TRBV5-1; d_call: .
cdr3_aa: ASSLGLLSSYEQY; v_call: TRBV14; d_call: .
cdr3_aa: ASSPTGQVFHEQY; v_call: TRBV5-5; d_call: TRBD1
cdr3_aa: ASTPGGSGNTIY; v_call: TRBV10-2; d_call: .
cdr3_aa: ASSQERGLANYGYT; v_call: TRBV4-3; d_call: TRBD1
cdr3_aa: ASSLTGNSNQPQH; v_call: TRBV5-1; d_call: .
cdr3_aa: ASSGSRALDGYT; v_call: TRBV4-2; d_call: .
cdr3_aa: AVHQSGGQPQH; v_call: TRBV28; d_call: .
cdr3_aa: ASRPPTTGGNEKLF; v_call: TRBV28; d_call: TRBD1
cdr3_aa: ATSRDALGRATDSPLH; v_call: TRBV15; d_call: .
cdr3_aa: ASSPYGTVYGYT; v_call: TRBV28; d_call: TRBD1
cdr3_aa: ASSLHFSGLQPQH; v_call: TRBV5-6; d_call: .
cdr3_aa: ASSNTPSNQPQH; v_call: TRBV19; d_call: .
cdr3_aa: ASRGLGLAKNIQY; v_call: TRBV6-5; d_call: .
cdr3_aa: ASSVPGQHNQPQH; v_call: TRBV9; d_call: .
cdr3_aa: ASSFGRSSHEQY; v_call: TRBV5-5; d_call: .
cdr3_aa: ASSLGGTGARGYT; v_call: TRBV5-6; d_call: TRBD1
cdr3_aa: ASSYGVGRLQETQY; v_call: TRBV6-2/TRBV6-3; d_call: .
cdr3_aa: ASSPARDGTEAF; v_call: TRBV18; d_call: .
cdr3_aa: ASSLESGGYNEQF; v_call: TRBV7-7; d_call: TRBD2
cdr3_aa: ASRDGPGYYGYT; v_call: TRBV19; d_call: .
cdr3_aa: ASSPGTGNQPQH; v_call: TRBV18; d_call: TRBD1
cdr3_aa: ASSEAPVTVIGGLPLDYEQY; v_call: TRBV2; d_call: .
cdr3_aa: ASSYTQAWRPQH; v_call: TRBV6-5; d_call: .
cdr3_aa: AWSGRRNTEAF; v_call: TRBV30; d_call: .
cdr3_aa: SAKSDEQF; v_call: TRBV20-1; d_call: .
cdr3_aa: ASSDRGSGANVLT; v_call: TRBV2; d_call: .
cdr3_aa: ASRAAVGGYGYT; v_call: TRBV27; d_call: .
cdr3_aa: ASSLLGQTEAF; v_call: TRBV27; d_call: .
cdr3_aa: ASSEGQGAALYEQY; v_call: TRBV28; d_call: TRBD1
cdr3_aa: ASSKVRRGQTYGYT; v_call: TRBV21-1; d_call: .
cdr3_aa: ASSLLAGYTGELF; v_call: TRBV28; d_call: .
cdr3_aa: ASSVFVSNEQF; v_call: TRBV9; d_call: .
cdr3_aa: SVVPRSTDTQY; v_call: TRBV29-1; d_call: .
cdr3_aa: ASSPFRGTGELF; v_call: TRBV18; d_call: .
cdr3_aa: ASSGRGLNTEAF; v_call: TRBV3-1/TRBV3-2; d_call: .
cdr3_aa: ASSWQGNTEAF; v_call: TRBV11-2; d_call: .
cdr3_aa: ASSLTVRGTEAF; v_call: TRBV7-9; d_call: .
cdr3_aa: ASSVSGAAGEQY; v_call: TRBV9; d_call: .
cdr3_aa: ASRFQAGFNEKLF; v_call: TRBV28; d_call: .
cdr3_aa: ASSFNRANSPLH; v_call: TRBV5-1; d_call: .
cdr3_aa: ASSPDRHYGYT; v_call: TRBV7-2; d_call: .
cdr3_aa: ASSLRGGAGYGYT; v_call: TRBV5-1; d_call: .
cdr3_aa: ATGRGGGSGELF; v_call: TRBV6-5; d_call: .
cdr3_aa: ASSQYRGGQPQH; v_call: TRBV4-3; d_call: .
cdr3_aa: ASSFEGAWETQY; v_call: TRBV5-1; d_call: TRBD1
cdr3_aa: ASSYGVRKETQY; v_call: TRBV6-2/TRBV6-3; d_call: .
cdr3_aa: ASSRGYNEQF; v_call: TRBV5-1; d_call: .
cdr3_aa: ASRAQAGMNTEAF; v_call: TRBV7-3; d_call: .
cdr3_aa: ASSQGQTNNEQF; v_call: TRBV14; d_call: .
cdr3_aa: ASSRDSLQASGANVLT; v_call: TRBV18; d_call: TRBD1
cdr3_aa: ASSLRLGKETQY; v_call: TRBV27; d_call: .